This T cell receptor beta chain was obtained from a study of cytomegalovirus exposure and HLA in healthy donors. General study findings and limits: HLA alleles were associated with around 17,000 TCR beta sequences in a later analysis at 0.05 false discovery rate.

As to this clone: The antigen is unknown. Different DNA sequences within this sample yield the same CDR3.

CDR3 length: 14 amino acids. Trimming cost V 0 bases and J 5 bases; bases outside gene matches: 3. Germline CDR1 and CDR2: SGHAT and FQNNGV. With 60 Vbeta and 13 Jbeta primers, the PCR was carried out. Authors' data handling: An analysis performed later counted about 80 million unique TCR beta chains (roughly 11 million of them shared). TCRdb's table, derived via immunoSEQ multiplex PCR, lists solely in-frame clones and lacks some. V and J calls and clone size follow that table, whereas D and trimming were derived from the DNA. The sample table sets out approximately 70,000 clones. Material for sequencing was PBMCs. The chain uses TRBV11-2 and TRBJ1-1; 7 bases match TRBD1. This sequence originates from a female donor in good health and CMV-seropositive. CDR3: CASSLEQGLTEAFF. CDR3 nucleotides: TGTGCCAGCAGCTTAGAACAGGGGTTAACTGAAGCTTTCTTT.